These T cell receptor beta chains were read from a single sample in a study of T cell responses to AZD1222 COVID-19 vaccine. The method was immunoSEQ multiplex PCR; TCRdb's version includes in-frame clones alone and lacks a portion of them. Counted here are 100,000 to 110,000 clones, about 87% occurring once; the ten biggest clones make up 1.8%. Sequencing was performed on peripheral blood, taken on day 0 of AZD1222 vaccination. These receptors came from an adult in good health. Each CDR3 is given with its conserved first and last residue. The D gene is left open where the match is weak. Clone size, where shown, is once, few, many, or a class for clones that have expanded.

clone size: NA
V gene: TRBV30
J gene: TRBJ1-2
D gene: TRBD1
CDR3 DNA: TGTGCCTGGAGTGGCTGGGACAGGACTAACTATGGCTACACCTTC
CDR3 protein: CAWSGWDRTNYGYTF

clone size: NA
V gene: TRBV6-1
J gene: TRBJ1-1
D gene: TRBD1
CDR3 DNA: TGTGCCAGCAGTGAAGGTATGGGACAGGGGGCCACTGAAGCTTTCTTT
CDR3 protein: CASSEGMGQGATEAFF

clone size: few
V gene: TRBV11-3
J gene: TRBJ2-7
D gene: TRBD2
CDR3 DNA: TGTGCCAGCAGCTTAGGACTAGCGGGGAGCTCCTACGAGCAGTACTTC
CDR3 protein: CASSLGLAGSSYEQYF

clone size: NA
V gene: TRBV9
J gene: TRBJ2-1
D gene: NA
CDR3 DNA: TGTGCCAGCAGCGGGGACATTAGCTCCTACAATGAGCAGTTCTTC
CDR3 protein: CASSGDISSYNEQFF

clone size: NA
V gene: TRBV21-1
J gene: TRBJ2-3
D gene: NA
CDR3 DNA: TGTGCCAGCAGCTCGTATAGCGGGTGGGTCACGTATACGCAGTATTTT
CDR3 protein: CASSSYSGWVTYTQYF

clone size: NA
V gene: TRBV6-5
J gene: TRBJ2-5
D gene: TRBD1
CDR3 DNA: TGTGCCAGCAGACGAGGGACAGTTCTTCAAGAGACCCAGTACTTC
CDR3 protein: CASRRGTVLQETQYF

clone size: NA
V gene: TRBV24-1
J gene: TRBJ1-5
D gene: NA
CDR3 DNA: TGTGCCACCAGTGATGACAGCAATCAGCCCCAGCATTTT
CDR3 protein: CATSDDSNQPQHF

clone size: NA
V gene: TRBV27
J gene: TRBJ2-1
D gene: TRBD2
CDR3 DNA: TGTGCCAGCAGGAGGACGGGACTACTCTACAATGAGCAGTTCTTC
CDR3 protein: CASRRTGLLYNEQFF

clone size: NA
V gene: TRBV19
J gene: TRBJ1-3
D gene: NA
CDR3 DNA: TGTGCCAGTCGCGGGGTGGGGTCTGGAAACACCATATATTTT
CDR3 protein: CASRGVGSGNTIYF

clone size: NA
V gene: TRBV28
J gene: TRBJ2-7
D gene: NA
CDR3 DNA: TGTGCCAGCAGCCCCCCCCCGCGGGCTCTGGGACTCCACTGGCGCGAGCAGTACTTC
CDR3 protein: CASSPPPRALGLHWREQYF

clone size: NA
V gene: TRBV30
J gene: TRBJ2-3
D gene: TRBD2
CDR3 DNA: TGTGCCTGGAGCGGGACTAGCGGGAGGACCTACTACACAGATACGCAGTATTTT
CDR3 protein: CAWSGTSGRTYYTDTQYF

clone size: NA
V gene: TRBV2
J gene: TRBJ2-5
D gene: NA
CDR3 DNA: TGTGCCAGCAGTGCTGCAAGAGAGACCCAGTACTTC
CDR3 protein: CASSAARETQYF

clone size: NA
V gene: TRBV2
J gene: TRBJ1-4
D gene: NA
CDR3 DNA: TGTGCCAGAGGGGAGTCCAATGAAAAACTGTTTTTT
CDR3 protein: CARGESNEKLFF

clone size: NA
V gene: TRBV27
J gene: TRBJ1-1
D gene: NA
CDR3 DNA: TGTGCCAGCAGTTTATCCGAGGCTAACACTGAAGCTTTCTTT
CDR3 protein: CASSLSEANTEAFF

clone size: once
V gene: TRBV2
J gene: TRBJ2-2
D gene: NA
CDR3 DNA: TGTGCCAGCAGTGTATCACTAGCGAACACCGGGGAGCTGTTTTTT
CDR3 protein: CASSVSLANTGELFF

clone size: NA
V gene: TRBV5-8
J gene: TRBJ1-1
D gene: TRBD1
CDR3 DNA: TGTGCCAGCAGCTTGAACAGGGGCGTCACATTAAGGAACACTGAAGCTTTCTTT
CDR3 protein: CASSLNRGVTLRNTEAFF

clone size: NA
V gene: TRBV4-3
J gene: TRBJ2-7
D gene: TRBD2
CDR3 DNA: TGCGCCAGCAGCCAAGATTGGGCTAGCGGGAGCTCCTACGAGCAGTACTTC
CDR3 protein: CASSQDWASGSSYEQYF

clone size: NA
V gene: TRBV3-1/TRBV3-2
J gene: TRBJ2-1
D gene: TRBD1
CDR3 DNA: TGTGCCAGCAGCCAGCAGGGGGCGTACAATGAGCAGTTCTTC
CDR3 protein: CASSQQGAYNEQFF

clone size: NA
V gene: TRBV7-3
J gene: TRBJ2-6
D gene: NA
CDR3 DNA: TGTGCCAGCAGCAAGGACAGCTCTGGGGCCAACGTCCTGACTTTC
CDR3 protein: CASSKDSSGANVLTF

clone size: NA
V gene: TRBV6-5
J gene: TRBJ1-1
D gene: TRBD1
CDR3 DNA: TGTGCCAGCAGTTACTCGGGACAGGAAGCTTTCTTT
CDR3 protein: CASSYSGQEAFF

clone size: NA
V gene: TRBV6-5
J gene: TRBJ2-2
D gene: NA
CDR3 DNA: TGTGCCAGCAGTCCCCGGGCTCAGGGAGGCGGGGAGCTGTTTTTT
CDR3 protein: CASSPRAQGGGELFF

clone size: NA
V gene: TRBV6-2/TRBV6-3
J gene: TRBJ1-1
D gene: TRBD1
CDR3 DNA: TGTGCCAGCAGTGATGGGGGACAGGGTAAAACTGAAGCTTTCTTT
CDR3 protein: CASSDGGQGKTEAFF

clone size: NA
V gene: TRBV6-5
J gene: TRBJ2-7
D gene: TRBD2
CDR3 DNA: TGTGCCAGCAGTTCCCATCGGGCGGGAGGGCCGGGAGAGCAGTACTTC
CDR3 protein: CASSSHRAGGPGEQYF

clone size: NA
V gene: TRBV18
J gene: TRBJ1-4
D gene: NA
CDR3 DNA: TGTGCCAGCTCACCAAGGCCAGGGCGTTCAACTAATGAAAAACTGTTTTTT
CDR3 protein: CASSPRPGRSTNEKLFF

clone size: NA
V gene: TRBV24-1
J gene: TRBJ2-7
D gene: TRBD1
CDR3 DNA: TGTGCCACCAGTGATTCTGGGACAGGGAGCTACGAGCAGTACTTC
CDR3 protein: CATSDSGTGSYEQYF

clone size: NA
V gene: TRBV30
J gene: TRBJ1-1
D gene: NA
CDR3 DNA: TGTGCCTGGAACGGGATGACTCGGCGGAACACTGAAGCTTTCTTT
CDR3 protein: CAWNGMTRRNTEAFF